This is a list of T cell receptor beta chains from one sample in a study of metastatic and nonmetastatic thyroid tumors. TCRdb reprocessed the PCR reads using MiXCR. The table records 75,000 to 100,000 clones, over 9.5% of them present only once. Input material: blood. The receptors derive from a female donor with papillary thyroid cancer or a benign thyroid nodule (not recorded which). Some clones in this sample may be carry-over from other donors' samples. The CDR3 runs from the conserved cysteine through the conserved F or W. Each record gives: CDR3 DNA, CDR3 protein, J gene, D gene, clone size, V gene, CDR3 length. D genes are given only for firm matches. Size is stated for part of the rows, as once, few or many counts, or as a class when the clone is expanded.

TGTGCCAGCAGTTACAAGAGGGGGCGAGGGGACACTGAAGCTTTCTTT | CASSYKRGRGDTEAFF | TRBJ1-1 | TRBD1 | many | TRBV6-5 | 16
TGTGCCAGCTCACCAGCTGAGGTGGGATATGGCTACACCTTC | CASSPAEVGYGYTF | TRBJ1-2 | . | many | TRBV18 | 14
TGCGCCAGCAGCTTGGAGGCCAGGGCCAACGAGCAGTACTTC | CASSLEARANEQYF | TRBJ2-7 | . | . | TRBV5-1 | 14
TGTGCCAGCAGCTTCCCTGGAGGGGGAGGTCTAGAGACCCAGTACTTC | CASSFPGGGGLETQYF | TRBJ2-5 | . | few | TRBV5-6 | 16
TGTACCAGCAGCCAAGTCAGAGGACAAGAGACCCAGTACTTC | CTSSQVRGQETQYF | TRBJ2-5 | . | . | TRBV3-1 | 14
TGTGCCAGTAGTATAGACAACAGGGGCTATGGCTACACCTTC | CASSIDNRGYGYTF | TRBJ1-2 | TRBD1 | few | TRBV19 | 14
TGTGCCATCAGCCAGAATGGGGACACTGAAGCTTTCTTT | CAISQNGDTEAFF | TRBJ1-1 | . | many | TRBV10-3 | 13
TGTGCCAGCAGTTACGGTAGCGGGAGATCCTACGAGCAGTACTTC | CASSYGSGRSYEQYF | TRBJ2-7 | TRBD2 | many | TRBV27 | 15
TGTGCCAGCAGCTTAGTACCGCCATCGGGCGGGACAGACAATGAGCAGTTCTTC | CASSLVPPSGGTDNEQFF | TRBJ2-1 | . | many | TRBV7-2 | 18
TGTTCCAGCGGCCCCAGACAGGGGGGAAATAGCAATCAGCCCCAGCATTTT | CSSGPRQGGNSNQPQHF | TRBJ1-5 | TRBD1 | few | TRBV6-1 | 17
TGTGCCAGCAGCTTAGCGATTTCTTATGGCTACACCTTC | CASSLAISYGYTF | TRBJ1-2 | . | many | TRBV7-2 | 13
TGTGCCAGCAGTCAACAAATACAGGGCGCTGAAGCTTTCTTT | CASSQQIQGAEAFF | TRBJ1-1 | . | . | TRBV12-3/TRBV12-4 | 14
TGCAGTGCTACCGGGACTAGCAGCACAGATACGCAGTATTTT | CSATGTSSTDTQYF | TRBJ2-3 | TRBD2 | many | TRBV20-1 | 14
TGTGCCAGTAGTGCTAGGCGTAGCAATGAGCAGTTCTTC | CASSARRSNEQFF | TRBJ2-1 | . | many | TRBV19 | 13
TGTGCCAGCAGCCAAGAGAAGGGAACGGGAAACACCATATATTTT | CASSQEKGTGNTIYF | TRBJ1-3 | . | many | TRBV4-2 | 15
TGTGCCACCGGTGGCGGATCACTCTATGGCTACACCTTC | CATGGGSLYGYTF | TRBJ1-2 | . | many | TRBV24-1 | 13
TGTGCCAGCAGTTACCCCCGACCAGCGGGAGACAATGAGCAGATCTTC | CASSYPRPAGDNEQIF | TRBJ2-1 | TRBD2 | few | TRBV6-2/TRBV6-3 | 16
TGTGCCAGCAGCTTAGCGGGGGACAGGGCAAAGGGCAATCAGCCCCAGCATTTT | CASSLAGDRAKGNQPQHF | TRBJ1-5 | TRBD1 | once | TRBV7-2 | 18
TGTGCCAGCAGCCCCAGGGGTCAAAATCAGCCCCAGCATTTT | CASSPRGQNQPQHF | TRBJ1-5 | . | many | TRBV3-1 | 14
TGTGCCAGCAGTTACGGCTCTTGGGAGGAGACCCAGTACTTC | CASSYGSWEETQYF | TRBJ2-5 | . | few | TRBV6-2/TRBV6-3 | 14
TGCGCCAGCAGCATTACGACTAGCACAGATACGCAGTATTTT | CASSITTSTDTQYF | TRBJ2-3 | . | many | TRBV4-3 | 14
TGTGCCAGCTCACTCTCACAGAACTACGAGCAGTACTTC | CASSLSQNYEQYF | TRBJ2-7 | . | . | TRBV18 | 13
TGTGCCAGCAGTCGGACAGGGGGGACCTACGAGCAGTACTTC | CASSRTGGTYEQYF | TRBJ2-7 | TRBD1 | many | TRBV28 | 14
TGTGCCAGCAGTGACCTAGGAGGCACAGATACGCAGTATTTT | CASSDLGGTDTQYF | TRBJ2-3 | . | few | TRBV6-1 | 14
TGTGCCAGCAGCCAAACAGTCGGCGGCCCGACAAGAATCACAGATACGCAGTATTTT | CASSQTVGGPTRITDTQYF | TRBJ2-3 | . | many | TRBV3-1 | 19
TGTGCCAGCAGCGGATTATCGTACGAGCAGTACTTC | CASSGLSYEQYF | TRBJ2-7 | . | many | TRBV5-6 | 12
TGTGCCAGTAGTATCCAGGGGGCTTCTGGAAACACCATATATTTT | CASSIQGASGNTIYF | TRBJ1-3 | TRBD1 | many | TRBV19 | 15
TGTGCCAGCAGCATCCTAGGGTTAGCTGAAGCTTTCTTT | CASSILGLAEAFF | TRBJ1-1 | . | many | TRBV7-9 | 13
TGTGCCAGCAGTCCCTACGCGGGACTAGCGGTCGAGCAGTACTTC | CASSPYAGLAVEQYF | TRBJ2-7 | TRBD2 | many | TRBV27 | 15
TGTGCCAGCAGCTCCTCCAGGAATAACTATGGCTACACCTTC | CASSSSRNNYGYTF | TRBJ1-2 | . | many | TRBV12-3/TRBV12-4 | 14
TGCAGCGCTTCTTGGGGGCCTGGAAACACCATATATTTT | CSASWGPGNTIYF | TRBJ1-3 | . | many | TRBV29-1 | 13
TGTGCCAGCAGTGAAGTGAAAGCGGGGAGCTCCTACAATGAGCAGTTCTTC | CASSEVKAGSSYNEQFF | TRBJ2-1 | TRBD2 | . | TRBV6-1 | 17
TGTGCCAGCAGCAGAACCGGGACAGGGCTATCCACTGAAGCTTTCTTT | CASSRTGTGLSTEAFF | TRBJ1-1 | TRBD1 | many | TRBV7-2 | 16
TGTGCCAGCAGCTTTCTGGTCACCGGTCCTAACACTGAAGCTTTCTTT | CASSFLVTGPNTEAFF | TRBJ1-1 | . | many | TRBV5-6 | 16
TGTGCCAGCAGTGCTTCCGGGACTAGCGGGTACAATGAGCAGTTCTTC | CASSASGTSGYNEQFF | TRBJ2-1 | TRBD2 | few | TRBV6-1 | 16
TGCAGTGCTAGGCCCCCAGGGACAGACACAGATACGCAGTATTTT | CSARPPGTDTDTQYF | TRBJ2-3 | TRBD1 | many | TRBV20-1 | 15
TGTGCCAGCAGTTACTCGAGTAGGGGCTGGGTCGATCAGCCCAAGCATTTT | CASSYSSRGWVDQPKHF | TRBJ1-5 | . | few | TRBV6-2/TRBV6-3 | 17
TGTGCCAGCAGTTCCAGGGGGCGCCGGCAGCCCCAGCATTTT | CASSSRGRRQPQHF | TRBJ1-5 | TRBD1 | many | TRBV6-2/TRBV6-3 | 14
TGTGCCAGCAGCTCACCCTTTTTTAGCGACAATGAGCAGTTCTTC | CASSSPFFSDNEQFF | TRBJ2-1 | . | . | TRBV11-2 | 15
TGCAGTGCTCCAACCGGGACTAGCGTTTCAGATACGCAGTATTTT | CSAPTGTSVSDTQYF | TRBJ2-3 | TRBD2 | many | TRBV20-1 | 15
TGCGCCAGCAGCCAAGATGGCCATGGGCCTATCGGGAGGGCGGAGACCCAGTACTTC | CASSQDGHGPIGRAETQYF | TRBJ2-5 | TRBD2 | . | TRBV4-1 | 19
TGCAGTGCTAGAGTGGGGAGGAACACTGAAGCTTTCTTT | CSARVGRNTEAFF | TRBJ1-1 | . | many | TRBV20-1 | 13
TGTGCCAGCAGACAACCGGGACAGGGGGCTCAGCCCCAGCATTTT | CASRQPGQGAQPQHF | TRBJ1-5 | TRBD1 | many | TRBV28 | 15
TGTGCCAGCAGTTCGTACGGGTACGAGCAGTACTTC | CASSSYGYEQYF | TRBJ2-7 | . | few | TRBV2 | 12
TGCAGTGCTAGAGTAGGGAGTGAGAATTCACCCCTCCACTTT | CSARVGSENSPLHF | TRBJ1-6 | . | . | TRBV20-1 | 14
TGCAGTGCAAGGGGAGGACTAGCGGGAGGTCCCTCTTCCTACAATGAGCAGTTCTTC | CSARGGLAGGPSSYNEQFF | TRBJ2-1 | TRBD2 | many | TRBV20-1 | 19
TGTGCCAGCAGCCCCGGACAAACCTACGAGCAGTACTTC | CASSPGQTYEQYF | TRBJ2-7 | . | many | TRBV7-8 | 13
TGTGCCAGCAGCTATCCGACAGGGGCCACTGAAGCTTTCTTT | CASSYPTGATEAFF | TRBJ1-1 | TRBD1 | many | TRBV5-8 | 14
TGTGCCAGCAGCTATGGACATGGGTCCTACGAGCAGTACTTC | CASSYGHGSYEQYF | TRBJ2-7 | . | . | TRBV7-8 | 14
TGCGCCAGCAGCTTGGGATTAATTGGAGAGACCCAGTACTTC | CASSLGLIGETQYF | TRBJ2-5 | . | many | TRBV5-1 | 14
TGTGCCAGCACCCGGGGGGGGGCGCGGCGCACAGATACGCAGTATTTT | CASTRGGARRTDTQYF | TRBJ2-3 | TRBD2 | many | TRBV28 | 16
TGCGCCAGCAGCCAAGGTGAGCTAGCGGGCCAAGAGACCCAGTACTTC | CASSQGELAGQETQYF | TRBJ2-5 | TRBD2 | . | TRBV4-1 | 16
TGTGCCAGCAGCCCCCCGGGACCCACAGATACGCAGTATTTT | CASSPPGPTDTQYF | TRBJ2-3 | . | many | TRBV4-2 | 14
TGTGCCAGCAGCTTAGGGGGAGACGGGACCGGGGAGCTGTTTTTT | CASSLGGDGTGELFF | TRBJ2-2 | . | many | TRBV11-3 | 15
TGTGCCAGCAGCCGGCAGAACTCTGGAAACACCATATATTTT | CASSRQNSGNTIYF | TRBJ1-3 | . | many | TRBV3-1 | 14
TGTGCCAGCACGAGCGGGAGATCCCACGAGCAGTACTTC | CASTSGRSHEQYF | TRBJ2-7 | TRBD2 | many | TRBV12-3/TRBV12-4 | 13
TGTGCCAGCAGCTTATTTAACCGGGACGCCAGCTCTGTGGCCAACGTCCTTACTTTC | CASSLFNRDASSVANVLTF | TRBJ2-6 | . | . | TRBV7-6 | 19
TGCAGTGCTATTCCGCATGACACAGATACGCAGTATTTT | CSAIPHDTDTQYF | TRBJ2-3 | . | many | TRBV20-1 | 13
TGTGCCAGCAGCTCCGGGCTGAAGACAACTTCCTACGAGCAGTACTTC | CASSSGLKTTSYEQYF | TRBJ2-7 | . | . | TRBV11-1 | 16
TGTTCCAGCAGTGAGGGAAACCAGGGACGTGAGCAGTACTTC | CSSSEGNQGREQYF | TRBJ2-7 | . | . | TRBV6-1 | 14